Below are 11 T cell receptor beta chains sequenced from a single sample in a study of cytomegalovirus exposure and HLA in healthy donors. PCR involved 60 Vbeta and 13 Jbeta primers. Sequenced by immunoSEQ multiplex PCR; TCRdb stores in-frame clones only, minus some. The sample consists of about 90,000 clones, more than 55% of them appearing once. Sample: PBMCs. The origin of the receptors is a woman aged 45-65 years in good health and CMV-seropositive.

The chain employs TRBV27 and TRBJ1-2, with no clear D. Germline values: CDR1 MNHEY, CDR2 SMNVEV (reference sequence). Between the trimmed V and J ends, which lost 1 base and 4 bases, there was a span of 10 bases. This CDR3 has 14 residues. In DNA form, the CDR3 reads TGTGCCAGCAGTTTATATGGTCAGATCTATGGCTACACCTTC. Amino acid sequence: CASSLYGQIYGYTF.

Only a few counts were recorded for this clone. The V call is TRBV19, the J call TRBJ2-3, with 7 bases fitting TRBD1. The V and J ends lost 6 bases and 2 bases, in that order; junction bases with no gene match: 8. The length of the CDR3 is 15 residues. CDR1 and CDR2 from the germline V gene are LNHDA and SQIVND (reference sequence). The CDR3 loop reads CASRATGRTTDTQYF. CDR3 coding DNA: TGTGCCAGTAGGGCGACAGGGCGGACCACAGATACGCAGTATTTT.

Note on this clone: Mismatch with germline at one junction end may stem from a read error. The chain is built from TRBV7-9 and TRBJ1-1, with 10 bases fitting TRBD1. The CDR3 loop spans 12 amino acids. From germline, CDR1 is SEHNR and CDR2 FQNEAQ (reference sequence). In DNA, the CDR3 is TGTTCCAGCAGTGGGGACAGGGGTAAAGCTTTCTTT. Residues: CSSSGDRGKAFF.

The chain has TRBV10-3 and TRBJ2-7; D is unclear. The CDR3 extends over 17 amino acids. In germline, CDR1 is ENHRY, CDR2 SYGVKD. V lost 2 bases, J lost 1 base, and 18 bases lay in between. CDR3 coding DNA: TGTGCCATCAGTGAGGATGCCGCCGGGTATTATTCCTACGAGCAGTACTTC. As protein: CAISEDAAGYYSYEQYF.

This chain uses TRBV7-2 with TRBJ2-3; tentatively, D is TRBD1 (5 bases). Germline loops: CDR1 SGHTA, CDR2 FQGNSA. CDR3 length equals 15 residues. V gave up 1 base and J gave up 8 bases, with 16 bases separating them. For the CDR3, the DNA is TGTGCCAGCAGCTTAGAGGGGATTACCGGCGGTACGCAGTATTTT. It is translated as CASSLEGITGGTQYF.

This clone occurred once. This chain uses TRBV9 with TRBJ1-2, with 7 bases lining up with TRBD1. The V gene end was trimmed by 0 bases and the J gene end by 4 bases; junction bases not matched to a gene: 6. Germline CDR1 reads SGDLS; CDR2 reads YYNGEE. CDR3 length equals 15 residues. The CDR3 reads CASSVEWDSLYGYTF. CDR3 nucleotides: TGTGCCAGCAGCGTAGAGTGGGACAGCCTCTATGGCTACACCTTC.

This clone came up a few times. This sequence joins TRBV27 and TRBJ2-2, with 7 bases lining up with TRBD1. With V trimmed by 2 bases and J by 5 bases, 5 bases remained unmatched. CDR1 and CDR2 from the germline V gene are MNHEY and SMNVEV (reference sequence). The CDR3 consists of 15 residues. This CDR3 is CASSLQGVGTGELFF. For the CDR3, the DNA is TGTGCCAGCAGTTTACAGGGGGTAGGAACCGGGGAGCTGTTTTTT.

This sequence joins TRBV7-9 and TRBJ2-1; TRBD2 might be the D (5 bases). This CDR3 spans 14 amino acids. Trimming took off 1 base at V and 4 bases at J, with 8 bases between the two ends. The germline V gene encodes CDR1 SEHNR and CDR2 FQNEAQ (reference sequence). CDR3 region: CASSLDRGYNEQFF. DNA for the CDR3: TGTGCCAGCAGCTTAGACCGGGGTTACAATGAGCAGTTCTTC.

The V call is TRBV5-1, the J call TRBJ1-4, with TRBD1 as a possible D gene (5 bases). Germline assignment: CDR1 SGHRS and CDR2 YFSETQ. Trimming removed 3 bases from V and 2 bases from J, with 8 bases in between. The CDR3 consists of 14 residues. Written as DNA, the CDR3 is TGCGCCAGCAGCTGGGGGGGGACTAATGAAAAACTGTTTTTT. Translated, it gives CASSWGGTNEKLFF.

The J gene is TRBJ2-3, the V gene TRBV5-1, with 7 nucleotides matching TRBD1. The CDR3 length is 15 residues. Trimming removed 0 bases from V and 1 base from J; junction bases left unmatched: 2. Germline CDR1 SGHRS, CDR2 YFSETQ. CDR3 region: CASSLGQGGTDTQYF. The CDR3, as DNA: TGCGCCAGCAGCTTGGGACAGGGTGGCACAGATACGCAGTATTTT.

V is TRBV2 and J is TRBJ1-1; no firm D call. The germline V gene encodes CDR1 SNHLY and CDR2 FYNNEI. This CDR3 is 17 amino acids long. V was shortened by 5 bases and J by 0 bases, with 19 bases between the two germline ends. CDR3 sequence: CASSTSGALSLNTEAFF. For the CDR3, the DNA is TGTGCCAGCAGTACCTCAGGCGCCCTGTCCCTGAACACTGAAGCTTTCTTT.